This T cell receptor (beta chain) was identified in a study of identical twins. Each CDR3 protein is one row after TCRdb ran MiXCR on the 5' RACE reads. The sample carries roughly 490,000 distinct CDR3 sequences, roughly an eighth recorded once. This clonotype was observed a handful of times. V lost 3 bases, J lost 6 bases, and 9 bases lay in between. Germline V CDR1 and CDR2: DFQATT, SNEGSKA (reference sequence). CDR3 size: 12 residues. The sample was also linked to a second study, of yellow fever vaccine responses in identical twins.

The clonotype was recovered from a woman between 18 and 29 years old in good health. Sequencing input: CD4+ T cells sorted from blood. The chain joins TRBV20-1 to TRBJ2-1; either TRBD1 or TRBD2 may fit D (5 bases each). CDR3: CSARWGSNEQFF. Here the CDR3 DNA reads TGCAGTGCTAGGTGGGGGAGCAATGAGCAGTTCTTC.